These 20 T cell receptor beta chains were all obtained from the same sample, sequenced in a study of T cell repertoires in cytomegalovirus infection. TCRdb ran MiXCR on the reads and lists one entry per CDR3 protein. This sample has nearly 650,000 distinct CDR3 sequences, with more than 20% found just once. The material sequenced was CD8+ T cells from PBMCs. The receptor set was obtained from a human donor in good health (CMV status not recorded). Some clones in this sample may be carry-over from other donors' samples.

J is TRBJ1-1 and V is TRBV29-1; D gene uncertain. The length of the CDR3 is 14 residues. Germline CDR1 and CDR2: SQVTM and ANQGSEA. The V gene lost 0 bases and the J gene lost 4 bases, with 12 bases spanning the gap. This CDR3 is CSVEEEVGRTEAFF. CDR3 DNA sequence: TGCAGCGTTGAAGAAGAGGTCGGGCGCACTGAAGCTTTCTTT.

CDR3 DNA sequence: TGCAGTGCTAGTGACAGGATCCTCTATGGCTACACCTTC. Encoded protein: CSASDRILYGYTF. The chain combines TRBV20-1 with TRBJ1-2, with D tentatively TRBD1 (6 bases). Germline CDR1 DFQATT, CDR2 SNEGSKA (reference sequence). This CDR3 comprises 13 residues. V gave up 3 bases and J gave up 4 bases, with 12 bases separating them.

The chain carries TRBV13 and TRBJ2-7; TRBD1 or TRBD2 may be the D gene (6 bases each). In germline, CDR1 is PRHDT, CDR2 FYEKMQ (reference sequence). This CDR3 is built from 15 residues. V was clipped by 0 bases and J by 3 bases, with 12 bases between them. The CDR3 DNA reads TGTGCCAGCAGCTTAGGCACAGGGAGGAACTACGAGCAGTACGTC. This codes for CASSLGTGRNYEQYV.

Of note for this clonotype: This may come from a read error, since a much larger clone is one base off. The CDR3, as DNA: TGTGCCGCCGGGACAGTGAACACCGGGGAGCTGTTTTTT. As protein: CAAGTVNTGELFF. J is TRBJ2-2 and V is TRBV6-2 or TRBV6-3, with 7 bases lining up with TRBD1. Germline trimming cut 11 bases from V and 1 base from J; bases unmatched to any gene: 4. The CDR3 runs 13 residues. CDR1 MNHEY and CDR2 SVGEGT come from the germline V gene.

The rearrangement links TRBV6-6 to TRBJ2-1; 8 bases line up with TRBD1. After removal of 2 bases from V and 2 bases from J, the junction contained 5 bases not matched to a gene. The germline CDR1 and CDR2 sequences are MNHNY and SVGAGI (reference sequence). This CDR3 has 16 residues. The CDR3 DNA reads TGTGCCAGCAGTTACGGGACAGGTGCGGCCTACAATGAGCAGTTCTTC. Its translation: CASSYGTGAAYNEQFF.

This clonotype occurred a few times. The chain is built from TRBV20-1 and TRBJ1-1; D gene ambiguous. This CDR3 has 14 residues. Trimming removed 1 base from V and 1 base from J, with 10 bases in between. Germline V lookup: CDR1 DFQATT, CDR2 SNEGSKA (reference sequence). The CDR3 spells CSARGRKRNTEAFF. The CDR3 DNA is TGCAGTGCTAGAGGCCGGAAGAGGAACACTGAAGCTTTCTTT.

This rearrangement joins TRBV6-2 or TRBV6-3 to TRBJ2-1; D is tentatively TRBD1 or TRBD2 (6 bases each). V shed 4 bases and J shed 4 bases, with 20 bases lying between them. Germline loops: CDR1 MNHEY, CDR2 SVGEGT. This CDR3 spans 17 amino acids. The chain's CDR3 is CASSSPVTGAIYNEQFF. The DNA for the CDR3 is TGTGCCAGCAGTTCCCCGGTGACGGGGGCGATTTACAATGAGCAGTTCTTC.

This clonotype was observed many times. The chain joins TRBV25-1 to TRBJ1-2; D might be TRBD1 (6 bases). This CDR3 spans 13 amino acids. V shed 7 bases and J shed 6 bases, with 15 bases lying between them. CDR1 is MGHDK and CDR2 is SYGVNS in the germline V gene. CDR3 nucleotide sequence: TGTGCCAGCACCGGAGCCAGGGGCCATGGCTACACCTTC. Translated, it gives CASTGARGHGYTF.

In this sample, this clonotype turned up a few times. The J gene is TRBJ1-1, the V gene TRBV5-4; TRBD1 is a possible D gene (6 bases). This CDR3 has 15 residues. V lost 0 bases, J lost 7 bases, and 16 bases lay in between. Germline V gene lookup returns CDR1 SGHNT and CDR2 YYREEE (reference sequence). The CDR3 reads CASSLGPGEGIEAFF. CDR3 in DNA: TGTGCCAGCAGCTTGGGCCCAGGGGAGGGGATTGAAGCTTTCTTT.

This clonotype was counted ten times or more. The gene calls are TRBV7-6 and TRBJ2-1; 7 bases map to TRBD2. The CDR3 is 15 amino acids. CDR1 and CDR2 from the germline V gene are SGHVS and FNYEAQ. V lost 0 bases, J lost 3 bases, and 2 bases stayed unmatched. Here the CDR3 DNA reads TGTGCCAGCAGCTTAGCGGGGGGGAACTACAATGAGCAGTTCTTC. Its protein product is CASSLAGGNYNEQFF.

The chain recombines TRBV5-6 with TRBJ2-1; D might be TRBD1 (5 bases). This CDR3 is 14 amino acids long. V was cut by 2 bases and J by 3 bases, with 9 bases left in between. CDR1 is SGHDT and CDR2 is YYEEEE in the germline V gene. The DNA for the CDR3 is TGTGCCAGCAGCTTCGACAGAAACTACAATGAGCAGTTCTTC. Its protein product is CASSFDRNYNEQFF.

This clonotype was recorded at least ten times. The rearrangement links TRBV11-2 to TRBJ2-1, with D unclear. The CDR3 runs to 18 residues. V was pared by 7 bases and J by 0 bases, with 22 bases between. CDR1 is SGHAT, CDR2 FQNNGV, per germline. The CDR3, as DNA: TGTGCCAGCACCTCTACGGAACAGTCCGCGTCCTCCTACAATGAGCAGTTCTTC. Translating it yields CASTSTEQSASSYNEQFF.

This chain joins TRBV4-1 and TRBJ2-1, with TRBD2 identical over 10 bases. Germline trimming cut 0 bases from V and 2 bases from J; bases unmatched to any gene: 7. This CDR3 contains 18 residues. Germline V gene lookup returns CDR1 MGHRA and CDR2 YSYEKL. CDR3 in DNA: TGCGCCAGCAGCCAAGACATCCTACTAGCGGGACCCTACAATGAGCAGTTCTTC. Protein product: CASSQDILLAGPYNEQFF.

This clonotype was seen ten or more times. The genes are TRBV7-6 and TRBJ2-1, with 8 bases fitting TRBD2. There are 17 residues in the CDR3. Germline V gene data show CDR1 as SGHVS and CDR2 as FNYEAQ. Unmatched junction bases numbered 13, after V lost 4 bases and J lost 5 bases. The CDR3 DNA is TGTGCCAGCAGCTCACCAAGGACTAGCCCACGGCACAATGAGCAGTTCTTC. Protein sequence: CASSSPRTSPRHNEQFF.

Details on this clonotype: A much larger clone is a single base away; this may be a read error. This chain uses TRBV7-8 with TRBJ2-2; TRBD2 aligns across 8 bases. The CDR3 length is 16 residues. Germline V gene lookup returns CDR1 SGHVS and CDR2 FQNEAQ. CDR3 residues: CVSSQPGLDFTGELFF. CDR3 DNA: TGTGTCAGCAGCCAACCGGGACTAGATTTTACCGGGGAGCTGTTTTTT.

This clonotype has more than one count but fewer than ten. CDR3 residues: CSAEGGPDTQYF. CDR3 in DNA: TGCAGCGCAGAAGGGGGGCCTGATACGCAGTATTTT. V gene TRBV29-1 combines with J gene TRBJ2-3; D tentatively fits TRBD1 or TRBD2 (6 bases each). Germline assignment: CDR1 SQVTM and CDR2 ANQGSEA. V lost 7 bases and J 6 bases, leaving 14 bases between the germline ends. This CDR3 contains 12 residues.

This chain uses TRBV20-1 with TRBJ2-7; D could derive from TRBD1 or TRBD2 (6 bases each). This CDR3 is built from 14 residues. Between the trimmed V and J ends, which lost 3 bases and 2 bases, there was a span of 14 bases. From germline, CDR1 is DFQATT and CDR2 SNEGSKA (reference sequence). CDR3 nucleotide sequence: TGCAGTGCTAGGGGACGGGGGCCCGCCTACGAGCAGTACTTC. It translates to CSARGRGPAYEQYF.

This clonotype was counted at least ten times. The rearrangement uses TRBV7-2 and TRBJ2-4; 7 bases are shared with TRBD2. The V segment lost 3 bases and the J segment 2 bases; nucleotides outside the gene matches: 7. Germline loops: CDR1 SGHTA, CDR2 FQGNSA. The CDR3 consists of 16 residues. CDR3 coding DNA: TGTGCCAGCAGCTTCCACGGGGGGAGTTCCAAAAACATTCAGTACTTC. This encodes CASSFHGGSSKNIQYF.

This clonotype came up a few times. The chain links TRBV2 to TRBJ1-2; D is undetermined. Trimming pared 0 bases from V and 5 bases from J, leaving 7 bases between. This CDR3 spans 13 amino acids. Germline V CDR1 and CDR2: SNHLY, FYNNEI. The CDR3 sequence: CASSEAGSYGYTF. In DNA, the CDR3 is TGTGCCAGCAGTGAAGCGGGATCATATGGCTACACCTTC.

This clonotype was recorded a few times. The V and J genes are TRBV12-3 or TRBV12-4 and TRBJ2-1; 8 bases map to TRBD2. This CDR3 contains 16 residues. With V trimmed by 3 bases and J by 4 bases, 8 bases remained unmatched. The CDR3 here is CASSFVPRGVYNEQFF. Written as DNA, the CDR3 is TGTGCCAGCAGTTTTGTTCCGCGGGGGGTTTACAATGAGCAGTTCTTC.